Below, 23 T cell receptor beta chains from the same sample are listed, as sequenced in a study of technical replicates of blood from a handful of donors. Assay used: immunoSEQ multiplex PCR; TCRdb lists only in-frame clones, some missing. The table records roughly 93,000 clones, approximately 94% of them present only once. Sequenced material: T cells isolated from PBMCs. These receptors originate from a human donor in good health.

The chain combines TRBV6-6 with TRBJ2-3; D not certain. Germline V gives CDR1 MNHNY, CDR2 SVGAGI (reference sequence). The CDR3 runs 12 residues. The V end lost 2 bases, the J end lost 4 bases, and 4 bases lay between the germline ends. This CDR3 is CASSYPADTQYF. DNA of the CDR3: TGTGCCAGCAGTTACCCCGCAGATACGCAGTATTTT.

This clone was detected a few times. The V gene is TRBV6-5, the J gene TRBJ2-1; possibly TRBD2 for D (5 bases). CDR3 size: 14 residues. The germline V and J ends were trimmed by 0 bases and 2 bases, with 5 bases remaining between them. Germline assignment: CDR1 MNHEY and CDR2 SVGAGI. The CDR3 coding sequence is TGTGCCAGCAGTTACTCCGGGGCCTACAATGAGCAGTTCTTC. Its translation is CASSYSGAYNEQFF.

The chain recombines TRBV4-1 with TRBJ2-5; 7 positions agree with TRBD1. This CDR3 contains 15 residues. With V trimmed by 0 bases and J by 5 bases, 6 bases remained unmatched. The germline V gene encodes CDR1 MGHRA and CDR2 YSYEKL. In DNA form, the CDR3 reads TGCGCCAGCAGCCAAGAAGGGGGCGAACGGGAGACCCAGTACTTC. Protein: CASSQEGGERETQYF.

Only one count was recorded for this clone. The chain carries TRBV5-1 and TRBJ2-2; D possibly corresponds to TRBD1 (6 bases). This CDR3 spans 16 amino acids. Trimming cost V 3 bases and J 0 bases, with 12 bases left between them. Looked up from germline, CDR1 is SGHRS and CDR2 is YFSETQ. CDR3 region: CASSSLGQTNTGELFF. DNA for the CDR3: TGCGCCAGCAGCTCCCTGGGACAAACGAACACCGGGGAGCTGTTTTTT.

V and J are TRBV6-5 and TRBJ2-5; 10 bases are shared with TRBD2. V shed 6 bases, J shed 9 bases, and the junction held 10 bases outside the gene matches. This CDR3 has 14 residues. Germline CDR1 reads MNHEY; CDR2 reads SVGAGI. The CDR3 spells CASRPRLAGGAQYF. The CDR3 region has the DNA TGTGCCAGCAGGCCCCGACTAGCGGGTGGGGCCCAGTACTTC.

The V call is TRBV13, the J call TRBJ2-7; the match to TRBD2 covers 9 bases. J was trimmed by 5 bases and V by 1 base; bases with no gene match: 12. CDR3 length equals 17 residues. In germline, CDR1 is PRHDT, CDR2 FYEKMQ (reference sequence). In DNA, the CDR3 is TGTGCCAGCAGCTTAGATCTGGGCGGGGGGGCTTCCCACGAGCAGTACTTC. It codes for CASSLDLGGGASHEQYF.

The V call is TRBV9, the J call TRBJ1-5, with D perhaps matching TRBD1 (6 bases). This CDR3 region has 18 residues. The V gene lost 0 bases and the J gene lost 3 bases, with 19 bases spanning the gap. The germline V gene has CDR1 SGDLS and CDR2 YYNGEE. The CDR3 DNA sequence: TGTGCCAGCAGCGTAGGTCCTGGGGGCTCATCCGTCAATCAGCCCCAGCATTTT. Its protein is CASSVGPGGSSVNQPQHF.

The rearrangement joins TRBV30 to TRBJ1-3; possible D gene TRBD1, 6 bases. V was shortened by 3 bases and J by 4 bases, with 19 bases between the two germline ends. The length of the CDR3 is 16 residues. Germline V CDR1 and CDR2: GTSNPN, SVGIG (reference sequence). The CDR3 DNA follows: TGTGCCTGGAGCCTCGGACAGCCAGGCCTGGGAAACACCATATATTTT. Translating it yields CAWSLGQPGLGNTIYF.

The CDR3: CASSLFSGSITNTGELFF. The CDR3 DNA sequence: TGTGCCAGCAGCTTATTCTCGGGAAGTATTACAAACACCGGGGAGCTGTTTTTT. V and J are TRBV7-8 and TRBJ2-2; D may be TRBD2 (5 bases). Trimming took 2 bases from V and 2 from J, leaving 18 bases between them. This CDR3 spans 18 amino acids. Looked up from germline, CDR1 is SGHVS and CDR2 is FQNEAQ. Full variable domain (remainder filled in from reference TRBV7-8 and TRBJ2-2): GAGVSQSPRYKVAKRGQDVALRCDPISGHVSLFWYQQALGQGPEFLTYFQNEAQLDKSGLPSDRFFAERPEGSVSTLKIQRTQQEDSAVYLCASSLFSGSITNTGELFFGEGSRLTVL.

V usage is TRBV15 and J usage is TRBJ1-1, with TRBD1 identical over 10 bases. J gave up 3 bases and V 9 bases, and 7 bases lay outside the gene matches. CDR3 length: 14 amino acids. Per the germline V gene, CDR1 is LNHNV and CDR2 is YYDKDF (reference sequence). The CDR3 nucleotides are TGTGCCACGAGCGGGACAGGGGCCCACACTGAAGCTTTCTTT. Translation gives CATSGTGAHTEAFF.

The table lists this clone with a count of one. The J gene is TRBJ2-6, the V gene TRBV19; the D gene is possibly TRBD1 (6 bases). The CDR3 contains 16 residues. Trimming took off 5 bases at V and 0 bases at J, with 11 bases between the two ends. Germline loops: CDR1 LNHDA, CDR2 SQIVND (reference sequence). CDR3 amino acids: CASSATGISGANVLTF. The CDR3 DNA follows: TGTGCCAGTAGTGCAACAGGGATCTCTGGGGCCAACGTCCTGACTTTC.

The chain carries TRBV14 and TRBJ2-2, with TRBD2 identical over 11 bases. Germline lookup yields CDR1 SGHDN and CDR2 FVKESK. With 4 bases clipped from V and 7 bases from J, the junction kept 2 bases outside the gene matches. The CDR3 sequence is 14 residues long. Written as DNA, the CDR3 is TGTGCCAGCAGCCCCCTAGCGGGGGGCGGGGAGCTGTTTTTT. Translation gives CASSPLAGGGELFF.

J is TRBJ2-1 and V is TRBV19; 7 bases align to TRBD2. The CDR3 spans 16 residues. V was clipped by 8 bases and J by 0 bases; unmatched bases: 10. In germline, CDR1 is LNHDA, CDR2 SQIVND (reference sequence). The CDR3 sequence: CASQETLAASYNEQFF. The CDR3, as DNA: TGTGCCAGTCAAGAAACCCTAGCGGCCTCCTACAATGAGCAGTTCTTC.

The genes are TRBV25-1 and TRBJ2-7, with D possibly being TRBD2 (5 bases). The CDR3 has 13 amino acids. The germline gives CDR1 MGHDK, CDR2 SYGVNS. V was cut by 0 bases and J by 8 bases, with 11 bases left in between. This CDR3 is CASSEYRGQQQYF. For the CDR3, the DNA is TGTGCCAGCAGTGAATATAGAGGGCAACAGCAGTACTTC.

This sequence joins TRBV13 and TRBJ2-5; 10 bases fit TRBD1. From germline, CDR1 is PRHDT and CDR2 FYEKMQ (reference sequence). J lost 2 bases, V lost 5 bases, and 11 bases had no gene match. The CDR3 has 17 residues. The DNA of the CDR3 is TGTGCCAGCAGCATGGGACAGGGGTTGGTAGGGCAAGAGACCCAGTACTTC. It yields the protein CASSMGQGLVGQETQYF. The variable domain in full, completed from reference TRBV13 and TRBJ2-5, reads AAGVIQSPRHLIKEKRETATLKCYPIPRHDTVYWYQQGPGQDPQFLISFYEKMQSDKGSIPDRFSAQQFSDYHSELNMSSLELGDSALYFCASSMGQGLVGQETQYFGPGTRLLVL.

The chain employs TRBV4-2 and TRBJ2-3; D possibly corresponds to TRBD2 (5 bases). The germline gives CDR1 LGHNA, CDR2 YNFKEQ. This CDR3 spans 14 amino acids. V lost 0 bases and J lost 3, with 7 bases in between. CDR3 protein: CASSQDQRTDTQYF. CDR3 sequence (DNA): TGTGCCAGCAGCCAAGATCAGCGGACAGATACGCAGTATTTT.

The chain is built from TRBV6-5 and TRBJ1-6, with 9 positions matching TRBD1. The CDR3 totals 14 residues. Trimming removed 4 bases from V and 8 bases from J; junction bases left unmatched: 3. CDR1 and CDR2 from the germline V gene are MNHEY and SVGAGI. The CDR3: CASSSGTGYSPLHF. In DNA form, the CDR3 reads TGTGCCAGCAGTTCCGGGACAGGGTATTCACCCCTCCACTTT.

The chain links TRBV19 to TRBJ1-2; tentatively, D is TRBD1 (5 bases). The CDR3 is 16 amino acids. V dropped 1 base and J dropped 3 bases, with 15 bases sitting between them. The germline gives CDR1 LNHDA, CDR2 SQIVND (reference sequence). The CDR3 protein is CASSIVPRRVYYGYTF. The CDR3 DNA reads TGTGCCAGTAGTATAGTCCCGCGCAGGGTCTACTATGGCTACACCTTC.

The chain carries TRBV11-3 and TRBJ1-1, with D tentatively TRBD1 (6 bases). CDR3 size: 13 residues. The V and J ends lost 5 bases and 6 bases respectively, with 13 bases between them. Germline CDR1 SGHNT, CDR2 YENEEA. The CDR3 DNA follows: TGTGCCAGCAGCAAGGACAGCCCCCCTGAAGCTTTCTTT. Protein sequence: CASSKDSPPEAFF. The variable domain in full, completed from reference TRBV11-3 and TRBJ1-1, reads EAGVVQSPRYKIIEKKQPVAFWCNPISGHNTLYWYLQNLGQGPELLIRYENEEAVDDSQLPKDRFSAERLKGVDSTLKIQPAELGDSAVYLCASSKDSPPEAFFGQGTRLTVV.

The chain is built from TRBV11-1 and TRBJ2-7, with 7 nucleotides matching TRBD1. V was pared by 5 bases and J by 2 bases, with 3 bases of the junction left unmatched. Germline lookup yields CDR1 SGHAT and CDR2 FQDESV (reference sequence). The CDR3 is 13 residues long. The CDR3 is CASSQGQPYEQYF. The DNA for the CDR3 is TGTGCCAGCAGCCAGGGACAGCCCTACGAGCAGTACTTC. The entire variable domain, with the rest obtained from reference TRBV11-1 and TRBJ2-7, is as follows: EAEVAQSPRYKITEKSQAVAFWCDPISGHATLYWYRQILGQGPELLVQFQDESVVDDSQLPKDRFSAERLKGVDSTLKIQPAELGDSAMYLCASSQGQPYEQYFGPGTRLTVT.

The CDR3 loop reads CASHTPEGQNIEKLFF. The CDR3 DNA follows: TGTGCCAGTCACACTCCCGAAGGACAGAACATTGAAAAACTGTTTTTT. The chain is built from TRBV2 and TRBJ1-4, with a tentative D call TRBD1 (6 bases). Germline V gene lookup returns CDR1 SNHLY and CDR2 FYNNEI. Trimming left V 9 bases short and J 7 bases short, with 24 bases between. This CDR3 has 16 residues.

The genes are TRBV7-2 and TRBJ1-5; D ambiguous. The V end lost 4 bases, the J end lost 7 bases, and 11 bases lay between the germline ends. CDR1 SGHTA and CDR2 FQGNSA come from the germline V gene. This CDR3 has 13 amino acids. CDR3 in amino acids: CASSSEEQQPQHF. The DNA of the CDR3 is TGTGCCAGCAGCTCTGAGGAGCAGCAGCCCCAGCATTTT.

V usage is TRBV9 and J usage is TRBJ2-3; the D gene is possibly TRBD2 (5 bases). Looked up from germline, CDR1 is SGDLS and CDR2 is YYNGEE. CDR3 length: 16 residues. Trimming cost V 2 bases and J 1 base, with 14 bases left between them. DNA of the CDR3: TGTGCCAGCAGCGTTACACCAGACTACCGCACAGATACGCAGTATTTT. Amino acid sequence: CASSVTPDYRTDTQYF.